The next 9 T cell receptor beta chains were all read from a single sample in a study of regulatory T cells. What these receptors recognize is not known. The primer mix had 52 TRBV and 13 TRBJ primers. Assay: immunoSEQ multiplex PCR; the TCRdb copy retains only in-frame clones and omits some. The sample includes 20,000 to 25,000 clones, roughly 84% seen only once; the top ten take approximately 1.3%. Study observations and caveats: Hydrophobic residues at CDR3 positions 6 and 7 were enriched in conventional CD4+ T cells of CD3G-deficient patients.

The specimen sequenced was conventional CD4+ T cells sorted from blood. Receptors were obtained from a child younger than 18 with CD3G deficiency.

This chain uses TRBV5-1 with TRBJ2-2; no reliable D call. In germline, CDR1 is SGHRS, CDR2 YFSETQ. The length of the CDR3 is 13 residues. Trimming cost V 0 bases and J 4 bases, with 4 bases left between them. The CDR3 DNA reads as TGCGCCAGCAGCTTGGGGAGCACCGGGGAGCTGTTTTTT. This sequence encodes CASSLGSTGELFF.

The chain is built from TRBV28 and TRBJ2-1, with TRBD2 as a possible D gene (7 bases). CDR3 length equals 15 residues. V lost 6 bases and J 7 bases, leaving 19 bases between the germline ends. Germline V lookup: CDR1 MDHEN, CDR2 SYDVKM. DNA of the CDR3: TGTGCCAGCAGCATAGGGGGGGGAGTAGGTAATGAGCAGTTCTTC. Its translation: CASSIGGGVGNEQFF.

The chain couples TRBV19 to TRBJ1-2; 8 bases line up with TRBD1. CDR3 length: 14 amino acids. Germline V CDR1 and CDR2: LNHDA, SQIVND (reference sequence). J was trimmed by 2 bases and V by 4 bases; bases with no gene match: 3. CDR3 region: CASSTRDRNYGYTF. CDR3 nucleotides: TGTGCCAGTAGTACCCGGGACAGGAACTATGGCTACACCTTC. Full variable domain (rest looked up from reference TRBV19 and TRBJ1-2): DGGITQSPKYLFRKEGQNVTLSCEQNLNHDAMYWYRQDPGQGLRLIYYSQIVNDFQKGDIAEGYSVSREKKESFPLTVTSAQKNPTAFYLCASSTRDRNYGYTFGSGTRLTVV.

J is TRBJ2-1 and V is TRBV7-9, with D hard to call. The CDR3 has 14 residues. The V end lost 3 bases, the J end lost 4 bases, and 10 bases lay between the germline ends. Looked up from germline, CDR1 is SEHNR and CDR2 is FQNEAQ (reference sequence). In nucleotides, the CDR3 is TGTGCCAGCAGCTTCCCGGGCGTATACAATGAGCAGTTCTTC. Its translation is CASSFPGVYNEQFF.

This chain uses TRBV5-1 with TRBJ1-1, with D unclear. The CDR3 runs to 14 residues. Trimming cost V 1 base and J 0 bases, with 7 bases left between them. CDR1 and CDR2 from the germline V gene are SGHRS and YFSETQ. CDR3 nucleotide sequence: TGCGCCAGCAGCTTGACTGGGATGAACACTGAAGCTTTCTTT. This sequence encodes CASSLTGMNTEAFF.

V usage is TRBV5-1 and J usage is TRBJ2-3, with D unclear. The CDR3 contains 14 residues. The germline CDR1 and CDR2 sequences are SGHRS and YFSETQ. Trimming pared 5 bases from V and 5 bases from J, leaving 15 bases between. For the CDR3, the DNA is TGCGCCAGCAGAGGGTCTTCGCTGGGAGATACGCAGTATTTT. As protein: CASRGSSLGDTQYF.

The chain links TRBV10-1 to TRBJ2-5, with 8 bases matching TRBD2. CDR3 size: 15 residues. CDR1 and CDR2 from the germline V gene are WNHNN and SYGVQD (reference sequence). The trim removed 8 bases at V and 2 bases at J, leaving 10 bases unmatched. Here the CDR3 DNA reads TGCGCCAGCCCCCGTTTGCGGGAGGAGCAAGAGACCCAGTACTTC. It codes for CASPRLREEQETQYF.

This chain connects TRBV28 to TRBJ1-5; no definite D call. Germline V lookup: CDR1 MDHEN, CDR2 SYDVKM. The V end lost 5 bases, the J end lost 3 bases, and 20 bases lay between the germline ends. The CDR3 spans 17 residues. The CDR3 reads CASSKVRRGMYNQPQHF. DNA of the CDR3: TGTGCCAGCAGTAAGGTTCGGAGAGGGATGTACAATCAGCCCCAGCATTTT. Looking up the rest from reference TRBV28 and TRBJ1-5 gives the full variable domain: DVKVTQSSRYLVKRTGEKVFLECVQDMDHENMFWYRQDPGLGLRLIYFSYDVKMKEKGDIPEGYSVSREKKERFSLILESASTNQTSMYLCASSKVRRGMYNQPQHFGDGTRLSIL.

This clone was recorded only once. This chain uses TRBV6-1 with TRBJ2-7, with 9 positions matching TRBD2. Germline-derived CDR1 and CDR2 are MNHNS and SASEGT. CDR3 length equals 19 residues. The junction had 17 bases not matched to a gene; V was cut back by 2 bases and J by 3 bases. CDR3 protein: CASSETARRQRGARYEQYF. The CDR3 region has the DNA TGTGCCAGCAGTGAAACGGCCCGACGCCAGCGGGGGGCTCGCTACGAGCAGTACTTC.